The rows below give T cell receptor beta chains drawn from one sample of a study of neurological immune-mediated disorders. One entry per CDR3 protein, called by TCRdb with MiXCR from the 5' RACE reads. Seen here are 45,000 or so distinct CDR3 sequences, roughly 3% observed once, and the top ten hold about 14%. Sequenced input: PBMCs. These receptors all stem from a woman aged 45-65 years with multiple sclerosis. Each CDR3 is given with its conserved first and last residue. A D gene is named only where the DNA matches it firmly. Expanded clones get a size class; other rows say once, few or many, or leave the size out.

j_gene: TRBJ2-2
d_gene: TRBD1
v_gene: TRBV7-6
abundance: many
CDR3aa: CASSHPTGVTGELFF
CDR3nt: TGTGCCAGCAGCCATCCCACAGGGGTCACCGGGGAGCTGTTTTTT

j_gene: TRBJ1-1
d_gene: TRBD1
v_gene: TRBV7-9
abundance: many
CDR3aa: CASSTAGTANTEAFF
CDR3nt: TGTGCCAGCAGCACCGCCGGGACAGCTAACACTGAAGCTTTCTTT

j_gene: TRBJ2-3
d_gene: NA
v_gene: TRBV7-9
abundance: many
CDR3aa: CASSSDGGQLTDTQYF
CDR3nt: TGTGCCAGCAGCTCCGACGGGGGACAGCTCACAGATACGCAGTATTTT

j_gene: TRBJ2-1
d_gene: TRBD2
v_gene: TRBV6-6
abundance: NA
CDR3aa: CASSYRAGGLLSEQFF
CDR3nt: TGTGCCAGCAGTTATCGGGCGGGGGGGCTTTTAAGTGAGCAGTTCTTC

j_gene: TRBJ1-5
d_gene: NA
v_gene: TRBV6-4
abundance: many
CDR3aa: CASSDSEGWQGSQPQHF
CDR3nt: TGTGCCAGCAGTGACTCGGAGGGGTGGCAGGGTAGTCAGCCCCAGCATTTT

j_gene: TRBJ2-7
d_gene: TRBD2
v_gene: TRBV18
abundance: many
CDR3aa: CASSHASGSSYEQYF
CDR3nt: TGTGCCAGCTCACACGCTAGCGGGAGCTCCTACGAGCAGTACTTC

j_gene: TRBJ2-3
d_gene: TRBD2
v_gene: TRBV12-3/TRBV12-4
abundance: many
CDR3aa: CASSLLAGGVITDTQYF
CDR3nt: TGTGCCAGCAGTTTACTAGCGGGGGGGGTAATCACAGATACGCAGTATTTT

j_gene: TRBJ2-7
d_gene: NA
v_gene: TRBV12-3/TRBV12-4
abundance: many
CDR3aa: CASSFWEDHYEQYF
CDR3nt: TGTGCCAGCAGTTTTTGGGAGGATCACTACGAGCAGTACTTC

j_gene: TRBJ1-3
d_gene: NA
v_gene: TRBV7-2
abundance: many
CDR3aa: CASSLEWGGNTIYF
CDR3nt: TGTGCCAGCAGCTTAGAATGGGGAGGAAACACCATATATTTT

j_gene: TRBJ1-5
d_gene: TRBD1
v_gene: TRBV20-1
abundance: many
CDR3aa: CSGRGQALQPQHF
CDR3nt: TGCAGTGGCAGGGGACAGGCACTGCAGCCCCAGCATTTT

j_gene: TRBJ2-7
d_gene: NA
v_gene: TRBV5-1
abundance: many
CDR3aa: CASSRGTDYEQYF
CDR3nt: TGCGCCAGCAGCAGGGGGACGGACTACGAGCAGTACTTC

j_gene: TRBJ2-3
d_gene: NA
v_gene: TRBV20-1
abundance: many
CDR3aa: CSATIGDTQYF
CDR3nt: TGCAGTGCTACTATCGGGGATACGCAGTATTTT

j_gene: TRBJ2-5
d_gene: TRBD2
v_gene: TRBV20-1
abundance: many
CDR3aa: CSAFNPTSGGETQYF
CDR3nt: TGCAGTGCTTTTAATCCGACTAGCGGGGGGGAGACCCAGTACTTC

j_gene: TRBJ1-2
d_gene: NA
v_gene: TRBV4-2
abundance: many
CDR3aa: CASSPTGNYGYTF
CDR3nt: TGTGCCAGCAGCCCAACAGGGAACTATGGCTACACCTTC

j_gene: TRBJ2-3
d_gene: TRBD1
v_gene: TRBV4-1
abundance: many
CDR3aa: CASSQDRGRTDTQYF
CDR3nt: TGCGCCAGCAGCCAAGACAGGGGGCGGACAGATACGCAGTATTTT

j_gene: TRBJ2-2
d_gene: TRBD2
v_gene: TRBV7-2
abundance: many
CDR3aa: CASRFAAGGSTGELFF
CDR3nt: TGTGCCAGCAGATTCGCCGCGGGAGGATCCACCGGGGAGCTGTTTTTT

j_gene: TRBJ2-1
d_gene: TRBD2
v_gene: TRBV10-3
abundance: many
CDR3aa: CAISVSSGSTIYNEQFF
CDR3nt: TGTGCCATCAGTGTATCTAGCGGGAGCACTATTTACAATGAGCAGTTCTTC

j_gene: TRBJ2-1
d_gene: TRBD2
v_gene: TRBV5-6
abundance: many
CDR3aa: CASTDSGMGEQFF
CDR3nt: TGTGCCAGCACCGATAGCGGGATGGGTGAGCAGTTCTTC

j_gene: TRBJ2-5
d_gene: NA
v_gene: TRBV10-3
abundance: many
CDR3aa: CAISEPGSNQETQYF
CDR3nt: TGTGCCATCAGTGAGCCCGGGAGTAACCAAGAGACCCAGTACTTC

j_gene: TRBJ2-5
d_gene: NA
v_gene: TRBV6-5
abundance: many
CDR3aa: CASSYSTQETQYF
CDR3nt: TGTGCCAGCAGTTACTCGACCCAAGAGACCCAGTACTTC

j_gene: TRBJ2-1
d_gene: TRBD2
v_gene: TRBV20-1
abundance: many
CDR3aa: CSASLAGAWGEQFF
CDR3nt: TGCAGTGCTAGTCTGGCGGGAGCTTGGGGTGAGCAGTTCTTC

j_gene: TRBJ2-3
d_gene: NA
v_gene: TRBV20-1
abundance: many
CDR3aa: CSASLRGGGRTDTQYF
CDR3nt: TGCAGTGCTAGTCTTCGGGGAGGGGGCCGCACAGATACGCAGTATTTT

j_gene: TRBJ1-5
d_gene: TRBD1
v_gene: TRBV20-1
abundance: many
CDR3aa: CSASLNRGQNQPQHF
CDR3nt: TGCAGTGCTAGTCTGAACAGGGGGCAGAATCAGCCCCAGCATTTT

j_gene: TRBJ2-3
d_gene: TRBD2
v_gene: TRBV6-6
abundance: many
CDR3aa: CASKLAGGPDTQYF
CDR3nt: TGTGCCAGCAAGCTAGCGGGAGGCCCGGATACGCAGTATTTT

j_gene: TRBJ1-5
d_gene: TRBD1
v_gene: TRBV6-2/TRBV6-3
abundance: many
CDR3aa: CASSYHRGGSNQPQHF
CDR3nt: TGTGCCAGCAGTTACCACAGGGGAGGTAGCAATCAGCCCCAGCATTTT

j_gene: TRBJ2-3
d_gene: NA
v_gene: TRBV7-2
abundance: many
CDR3aa: CASSPPSQAGLDTQYF
CDR3nt: TGTGCCAGCAGCCCCCCTTCCCAGGCCGGGTTAGATACGCAGTATTTT

j_gene: TRBJ2-5
d_gene: TRBD2
v_gene: TRBV7-7
abundance: many
CDR3aa: CASSLVGDTGGYQETQYF
CDR3nt: TGTGCCAGCAGCTTAGTCGGTGACACGGGGGGGTACCAAGAGACCCAGTACTTC

j_gene: TRBJ2-2
d_gene: NA
v_gene: TRBV2
abundance: many
CDR3aa: CASSEAARDLRELFF
CDR3nt: TGTGCCAGCAGTGAAGCTGCCCGGGACCTTAGGGAGCTGTTTTTT

j_gene: TRBJ1-5
d_gene: NA
v_gene: TRBV20-1
abundance: NA
CDR3aa: CSARLLPKTQNF
CDR3nt: TGCAGTGCTAGGCTCCTACCCAAGACCCAGAATTTT

j_gene: TRBJ1-4
d_gene: NA
v_gene: TRBV28
abundance: many
CDR3aa: CASSPLSIATNEKLFF
CDR3nt: TGTGCCAGCAGTCCCCTCTCCATAGCAACTAATGAAAAACTGTTTTTT